This entry describes one T cell receptor beta chain. This clone was observed once. The target of this receptor is not known. It has no much larger one-base neighbor in the sample; base qualities were not kept. The CDR3 measures 18 amino acids from cysteine to phenylalanine. Here the CDR3 DNA is all that survives: 54 bases in frame from base 1. CDR1 and CDR2 are read off the germline V gene as MGHRA and YSYEKL. Ends trimmed: V by 1 base, J by 5 bases; bases unmatched to a gene: 13. The data originate from a study of T cell responses to AZD1222 COVID-19 vaccine (dated by TCRdb to the early 2020s). About the full investigation: Because spike-specific TCR depth and breadth did not differ between the two schedules, AZD1222 recipients who got a second dose at roughly 4 weeks were pooled with those who got a second dose at roughly 12 weeks. A total of more than 230 trial participants underwent TCR sequencing, of whom some 210 received two doses of AZD1222 and about 25 received two doses of the MenACWY control vaccine. Trial participants were enrolled into age subgroups of 18-55, 56-69 and 70-plus years, which contained roughly 150, 30 and 60 TCR-sequenced participants, respectively. Findings and caveats that apply to the study as a whole: Conclusions about previously exposed vaccinees are limited because only a handful of AZD1222 recipients were SARS-CoV-2 seropositive at baseline. Epitopes outside the regions mutated in the B.1.351 and B.1.1.7 variants were reportedly recognized by nearly half of the unique spike-specific TCRs. A significant rise in spike-specific TCR breadth and depth was observed after two AZD1222 doses relative to day 0 and relative to MenACWY recipients. No day 14 peak-response samples were available, so repertoires were characterized only after the peak T cell response. Vaccine-associated CD4 TCRs spanned the whole spike protein, with dominant responses in regions 160-218 and 743-854. Participants were mostly white British, with more females than males. The authors suggested clonal diversity may have been underestimated. The 56-69-year group was small, and its depth increase did not reach significance, likely because of low power.

This sample's time point label indicates: baseline before first vaccination. The vaccinee samples were drawn from two UK trials, COV001 and COV002, one of which was a single-blind randomized controlled phase 2/3 trial testing AZD1222 (ChAdOx1 nCoV-19) in healthy adults. For TCRbeta chain sequencing, PBMC samples from trial participants were taken at day 0 and at day 28 after the second dose. The CDR3 regions of human TCRbeta chains were subjected to immunosequencing. As for the original processing: TCRs in the repertoires were matched against a reference library of SARS-CoV-2-specific TCRs that had been generated with the MIRA antigen-specificity platform. Breadth was defined as the fraction of unique TCRs that were SARS-CoV-2-associated. Depth was defined as the fraction of total T cells that were SARS-CoV-2-associated. Using the MIRA data, each spike-specific TCR was mapped to the spike region that the TCR reacts to and placed in a CD4 or CD8 class. Log10-transformed breadth and depth values were compared by one-way ANOVA with Sidak's multiple comparisons tests. What TCRdb holds here is the immuneACCESS table cut down to in-frame rearrangements. Part of the clones is not present; checked against another copy, under half of the missing clones reflect an unresolved V gene, and the others are unexplained. V and J calls and clone size come straight from that table; D and trimming were deduced from the DNA. The sample records roughly 110,000 clones, approximately 89% of which are singletons. Together, the top ten hold 22% of the sample.

The source material was peripheral blood, sampled on day 0 of AZD1222 vaccination. The chain is assembled from TRBV4-1 and TRBJ1-1; TRBD1 matches 10 bases in the middle. The receptor's source is an adult in good health. For the CDR3, the sequence is CASSQASPDRGLGTEAFF. At the DNA level, the sequence is TGCGCCAGCAGCCAAGCATCACCCGACAGGGGGCTGGGAACTGAAGCTTTCTTT.